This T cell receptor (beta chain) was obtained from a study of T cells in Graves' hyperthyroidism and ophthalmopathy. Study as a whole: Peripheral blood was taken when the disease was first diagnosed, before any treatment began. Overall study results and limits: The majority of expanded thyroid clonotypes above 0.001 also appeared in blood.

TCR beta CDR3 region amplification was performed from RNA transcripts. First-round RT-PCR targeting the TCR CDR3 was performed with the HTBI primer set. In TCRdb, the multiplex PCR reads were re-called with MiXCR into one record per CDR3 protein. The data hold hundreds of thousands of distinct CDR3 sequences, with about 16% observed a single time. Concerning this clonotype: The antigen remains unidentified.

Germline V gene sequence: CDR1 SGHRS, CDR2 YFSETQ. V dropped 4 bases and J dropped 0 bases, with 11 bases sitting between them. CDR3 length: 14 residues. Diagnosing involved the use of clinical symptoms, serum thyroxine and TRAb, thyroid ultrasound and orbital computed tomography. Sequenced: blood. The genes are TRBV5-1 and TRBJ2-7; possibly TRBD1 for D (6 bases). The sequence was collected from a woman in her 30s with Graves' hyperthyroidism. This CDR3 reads CASSPEDSSYEQYF. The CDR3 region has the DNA TGCGCCAGCAGCCCTGAGGACAGCTCCTACGAGCAGTACTTC.